This is a list of T cell receptor beta chains from one sample in a study of blood T cell repertoires in COVID-19. Produced via immunoSEQ multiplex PCR; TCRdb's table is partial and in-frame only. This sample has about 46,000 clones; 88% occur once, and the top ten carry approximately 9.6%. The sequenced sample was peripheral blood. These TCRs come from a man aged 45 to 65 with active COVID-19. The CDR3 runs from the conserved cysteine through the conserved F or W. The D gene is left open where the match is weak. The size field is filled for only some rows; it gives once, few, many or a size class.

D gene,V gene,J gene,clone size,CDR3 protein,CDR3 DNA
.,TRBV9,TRBJ2-5,.,CASSPQPQGWEETQYF,TGTGCCAGCAGCCCCCAACCCCAGGGGTGGGAAGAGACCCAGTACTTC
TRBD1,TRBV4-3,TRBJ2-3,.,CASSGSLAGQGVPDTQYF,TGCGCCAGCTCCGGTTCCCTTGCGGGACAGGGTGTCCCAGATACGCAGTATTTT
TRBD1,TRBV5-4,TRBJ2-4,once,CASSLGQGSVTDIQYF,TGTGCCAGCAGCTTGGGACAGGGGTCGGTTACGGACATTCAGTACTTC
TRBD1,TRBV6-5,TRBJ1-5,.,CASSPGTGAQHF,TGTGCCAGCAGTCCCGGGACAGGCGCCCAGCATTTT
.,TRBV11-2,TRBJ2-1,.,CASSSGLRSTNEQFF,TGTGCCAGCAGCTCGGGGTTACGCAGTACAAATGAGCAGTTCTTC
.,TRBV3-1/TRBV3-2,TRBJ2-4,once,CASSRKSTGGAKNIQYF,TGTGCCAGCAGCCGGAAGAGTACGGGGGGCGCCAAAAACATTCAGTACTTC
.,TRBV15,TRBJ2-4,.,CATSIPGRHLAKNIQYF,TGTGCCACCAGCATCCCGGGAAGACATTTAGCCAAAAACATTCAGTACTTC
.,TRBV30,TRBJ1-5,.,CAWSQDNYNQPQHF,TGTGCCTGGAGTCAGGACAACTATAATCAGCCCCAGCATTTT
.,TRBV27,TRBJ1-5,once,CASSFAGARGNQPQHF,TGTGCCAGCAGTTTCGCAGGGGCGCGAGGCAATCAGCCCCAGCATTTT
.,TRBV7-6,TRBJ1-4,.,CASSLAGTTGEKLFF,TGTGCCAGCAGCTTAGCCGGGACAACGGGCGAAAAACTGTTTTTT
TRBD1,TRBV28,TRBJ1-2,medium-sized,CASGDRSYGYTF,TGTGCCAGCGGGGACAGGAGCTATGGCTACACCTTC
TRBD2,TRBV19,TRBJ2-3,.,CASSIWRGGEGTQYF,TGTGCCAGTAGTATCTGGCGGGGCGGGGAGGGTACGCAGTATTTT
.,TRBV7-9,TRBJ1-4,.,CASSSTPGNEKLFF,TGTGCCAGCAGCTCAACACCGGGGAATGAAAAACTGTTTTTT
.,TRBV6-1,TRBJ2-7,.,CASSEGGGPYEQYF,TGTGCCAGCAGTGAAGGGGGGGGGCCCTACGAGCAGTACTTC
.,TRBV7-2,TRBJ2-3,.,CASSLGTALLSTDTQYF,TGTGCCAGCAGCTTAGGGACAGCTCTTCTTAGCACAGATACGCAGTATTTT
.,TRBV25-1,TRBJ2-3,once,CASSEYGGAGDTQYF,TGTGCCAGCAGTGAATATGGAGGGGCGGGAGATACGCAGTATTTT
TRBD2,TRBV7-2,TRBJ2-2,.,CASSPLPGGITGELFF,TGTGCCAGCAGCCCCCTCCCGGGGGGAATCACCGGGGAGCTGTTTTTT
.,TRBV10-1,TRBJ2-7,.,CASSASAAGEQYF,TGCGCCAGCAGTGCCTCGGCGGCTGGCGAGCAGTACTTC
TRBD2,TRBV3-1/TRBV3-2,TRBJ2-1,.,CASSQLSGGDNEQFF,TGTGCCAGCAGCCAACTTAGCGGGGGTGACAATGAGCAGTTCTTC
.,TRBV4-2,TRBJ1-1,.,CASSQVPGRGTEAFF,TGTGCCAGCAGCCAAGTCCCAGGGCGGGGCACTGAAGCTTTCTTT
.,TRBV11-3,TRBJ2-6,.,CASSLRYSGANVLTF,TGTGCCAGCAGCCTCCGCTATTCTGGGGCCAACGTCCTGACTTTC
.,TRBV3-1/TRBV3-2,TRBJ1-1,.,CASSHIGRGTEAFF,TGTGCCAGCAGCCACATTGGCCGGGGCACTGAAGCTTTCTTT
.,TRBV28,TRBJ1-5,.,CASSRSGTGSQPQHF,TGTGCCAGCAGTCGCTCAGGGACTGGCAGTCAGCCCCAGCATTTT
TRBD2,TRBV3-1/TRBV3-2,TRBJ2-2,once,CASSQGLAENTGELFF,TGTGCCAGCAGCCAGGGACTAGCGGAGAACACCGGGGAGCTGTTTTTT
TRBD1,TRBV5-4,TRBJ2-1,.,CASSLDRGPDEQFF,TGTGCCAGCAGCCTGGACAGGGGGCCCGATGAGCAGTTCTTC
.,TRBV7-3,TRBJ2-3,.,CASSLRSAADTQYF,TGTGCCAGCAGCCTCCGTTCTGCGGCAGATACGCAGTATTTT
TRBD2,TRBV6-6,TRBJ2-3,.,CASKTSGRTDTQYF,TGTGCCAGCAAGACTAGCGGGAGAACAGATACGCAGTATTTT
.,TRBV10-3,TRBJ2-3,.,CAISESPGVPDTQYF,TGTGCCATCAGTGAGTCACCAGGGGTCCCAGATACGCAGTATTTT
.,TRBV19,TRBJ2-3,.,CASSPRPGTSTDTQYF,TGTGCCAGTAGTCCGCGACCGGGTACTAGCACAGATACGCAGTATTTT
.,TRBV19,TRBJ2-3,.,CASSETSTDTQYF,TGTGCCAGTAGTGAGACTAGCACAGATACGCAGTATTTT
.,TRBV19,TRBJ1-1,.,CASTVKGRSTEAFF,TGTGCCAGTACCGTCAAGGGGAGGAGCACTGAAGCTTTCTTT
TRBD2,TRBV19,TRBJ2-4,.,CASSPRQTSGGVQNIQYF,TGTGCCAGTAGTCCCCGGCAGACTAGCGGGGGGGTTCAAAACATTCAGTACTTC
TRBD1,TRBV18,TRBJ1-2,.,CASSPSLDRVDGYTF,TGTGCCAGCTCACCAAGTCTGGACAGGGTCGATGGCTACACCTTC
.,TRBV29-1,TRBJ1-4,.,CSVDISEKLFF,TGCAGCGTTGACATCAGTGAAAAACTGTTTTTT
TRBD1,TRBV24-1,TRBJ2-3,.,CATRGQGTDTQYF,TGTGCCACCAGAGGACAGGGGACAGATACGCAGTATTTT
TRBD2,TRBV7-3,TRBJ2-3,.,CASSPLAGEGTQYF,TGTGCCAGCAGCCCCCTAGCGGGAGAGGGTACGCAGTATTTT
TRBD2,TRBV3-1/TRBV3-2,TRBJ2-1,.,CASSQDFASGTNNEQFF,TGTGCCAGCAGCCAAGATTTCGCTAGCGGGACAAACAATGAGCAGTTCTTC
TRBD1,TRBV19,TRBJ2-7,.,CASSALAGTGGQEQYF,TGTGCCAGTAGTGCTCTCGCCGGGACAGGGGGCCAGGAGCAGTACTTC
.,TRBV28,TRBJ1-3,.,CASSLGTGNAIYF,TGTGCCAGCAGTTTAGGTACAGGGAACGCCATATATTTT
TRBD2,TRBV4-2,TRBJ2-7,.,CASSQAVQGLASSYEQYF,TGTGCCAGCAGCCAAGCGGTTCAGGGACTAGCGAGTTCCTACGAGCAGTACTTC
.,TRBV12-3/TRBV12-4,TRBJ1-5,.,CASLLQGNQPQHF,TGTGCCAGCCTTCTTCAGGGGAATCAGCCCCAGCATTTT
.,TRBV19,TRBJ1-1,.,CASSLLTDKAFF,TGTGCCAGTAGCCTACTGACAGATAAAGCTTTCTTT
.,TRBV30,TRBJ2-7,once,CAWRAGTASYEQYF,TGTGCCTGGAGAGCCGGGACTGCCTCCTACGAGCAGTACTTC
TRBD1,TRBV5-1,TRBJ1-1,.,CASSLGGGTGDTEAFF,TGCGCCAGCAGTCTTGGGGGCGGGACAGGGGACACTGAAGCTTTCTTT
TRBD1,TRBV5-4,TRBJ2-5,once,CASSPRTGEETQYF,TGTGCCAGCAGCCCGAGGACAGGGGAAGAGACCCAGTACTTC
.,TRBV5-1,TRBJ1-1,once,CASSLGPPAEAFF,TGCGCCAGCAGCTTGGGCCCTCCGGCTGAAGCTTTCTTT
.,TRBV2,TRBJ2-7,.,CASSAQGKYEQYF,TGTGCCAGCAGTGCCCAGGGGAAATACGAGCAGTACTTC
.,TRBV11-3,TRBJ2-1,.,CASSDQGKFGDEQFF,TGTGCCAGCAGCGACCAGGGAAAATTTGGGGATGAGCAGTTCTTC
.,TRBV5-8,TRBJ2-3,once,CASSLGLTDTQYF,TGTGCCAGCAGCTTGGGGCTCACAGATACGCAGTATTTT
TRBD1,TRBV28,TRBJ2-7,few,CASSITGTGGRLIHEQYF,TGTGCCAGCAGTATTACCGGGACAGGGGGCAGACTTATCCACGAGCAGTACTTC
.,TRBV18,TRBJ2-7,.,CASSPPSSHEQYF,TGTGCCAGCTCACCACCGTCGAGCCACGAGCAGTACTTC
.,TRBV5-1,TRBJ1-3,.,CASSLEGGRGNTIYF,TGCGCCAGCAGCTTGGAGGGGGGGCGAGGAAACACCATATATTTT
.,TRBV5-4,TRBJ2-3,once,CASSRTATDTQYF,TGTGCCAGCAGCAGGACAGCCACAGATACGCAGTATTTT
TRBD1,TRBV14,TRBJ1-2,.,CASSQELTGAYGYTF,TGTGCCAGCAGCCAAGAACTTACAGGGGCCTATGGCTACACCTTC
TRBD1,TRBV11-2,TRBJ1-1,once,CASSHGTGFNLVEAFF,TGTGCCAGCAGCCACGGGACAGGGTTTAACTTGGTTGAAGCTTTCTTT